Presented here are 21 T cell receptor beta chains from one specimen sequenced in a study of glioma-infiltrating T cells. The iRepertoire nested amplicon-rescue multiplex PCR amplified TCR alpha and beta CDR3s from RNA. TCRdb itself ran the multiplex PCR reads through MiXCR, one entry per CDR3 protein. The data contain about 99,000 distinct CDR3 sequences, under 30% of them seen just once; the ten biggest clones take up roughly 46%. The sequenced sample consisted of glioma tissue, nonneoplastic brain tissue, or PBMCs (not recorded which). The receptors come from a human donor with low-grade glioma or glioblastoma, undergoing nonglioma brain surgery, or in good health (not recorded which).

The J gene is TRBJ1-4, the V gene TRBV27; D is uncertain. The germline V and J ends were trimmed by 6 bases and 9 bases, with 17 bases remaining between them. In germline, CDR1 is MNHEY, CDR2 SMNVEV (reference sequence). The CDR3 spans 14 residues. CDR3 region: CASSRIRDNKKLFF. DNA for the CDR3: TGTGCCAGCAGCCGTATTCGGGATAACAAAAAACTGTTTTTT. The whole variable domain, filled in from reference TRBV27 and TRBJ1-4, reads EAQVTQNPRYLITVTGKKLTVTCSQNMNHEYMSWYRQDPGLGLRQIYYSMNVEVTDKGDVPEGYKVSRKEKRNFPLILESPSPNQTSLYFCASSRIRDNKKLFFGSGTQLSVL.

This clonotype has a count of ten or more. The chain recombines TRBV7-8 with TRBJ2-1, with a tentative D call TRBD1 (5 bases). The V and J ends lost 3 bases and 3 bases respectively, with 12 bases between them. Germline-derived CDR1 and CDR2 are SGHVS and FQNEAQ. This CDR3 comprises 15 residues. CDR3 nucleotide sequence: TGTGCCAGCAGCTTGCAGGCAGGGTACTACAATGAGCAGTTCTTC. This gives the protein CASSLQAGYYNEQFF.

V gene TRBV12-3 or TRBV12-4 combines with J gene TRBJ2-5, with 12 nucleotides matching TRBD2. This CDR3 has 16 amino acids. J lost 7 bases, V lost 6 bases, and 12 bases had no gene match. The DNA for the CDR3 is TGTGCCAGCAGCCCCAGCCTAGCGGGGGGGACCCCGACCCAGTACTTC. This gives the protein CASSPSLAGGTPTQYF.

There are many counts of this clonotype. This rearrangement joins TRBV25-1 to TRBJ1-1; no clear D. Germline CDR1 MGHDK, CDR2 SYGVNS. The V gene lost 1 base and the J gene lost 0 bases, with 12 bases spanning the gap. The length of the CDR3 is 16 residues. The CDR3 DNA reads TGTGCCAGCAGTGAATGGTCGGGTCCCATGAACACTGAAGCTTTCTTT. It is translated as CASSEWSGPMNTEAFF. Complete variable domain (other parts from reference TRBV25-1 and TRBJ1-1): EADIYQTPRYLVIGTGKKITLECSQTMGHDKMYWYQQDPGMELHLIHYSYGVNSTEKGDLSSESTVSRIRTEHFPLTLESARPSHTSQYLCASSEWSGPMNTEAFFGQGTRLTVV.

This clonotype was counted ten times or more. The chain carries TRBV12-3 or TRBV12-4 and TRBJ1-2, with D unresolved. The CDR3 extends over 14 amino acids. The germline V and J ends were trimmed by 3 bases and 4 bases, with 12 bases remaining between them. This chain's CDR3 is CASSFNQVVYGYTF. The CDR3 DNA sequence: TGTGCCAGCAGTTTCAATCAGGTTGTCTATGGCTACACCTTC.

The chain uses TRBV5-1 and TRBJ1-2; TRBD1 aligns across 9 bases. The germline V gene has CDR1 SGHRS and CDR2 YFSETQ. This CDR3 is built from 15 residues. The junction had 7 bases not matched to a gene; V was cut back by 0 bases and J by 7 bases. The CDR3 DNA sequence: TGCGCCAGCAGCTTGGCGGCGGGACAGGGAAGTGGCTACACCTTC. Protein: CASSLAAGQGSGYTF.

The rearrangement links TRBV5-1 to TRBJ2-3, with no clear D. V lost 1 base and J 0 bases, leaving 12 bases between the germline ends. CDR3 length equals 16 residues. Germline assignment: CDR1 SGHRS and CDR2 YFSETQ. As DNA, the CDR3 is TGCGCCAGCAGCTTGTATCCGCAGAGTAGCACAGATACGCAGTATTTT. This encodes CASSLYPQSSTDTQYF.

About this clonotype itself: Possible read error: a much larger clone is one base away. This rearrangement joins TRBV6-1 to TRBJ2-6, with D perhaps being TRBD1 or TRBD2 (5 bases each). The CDR3 contains 13 residues. Germline-derived CDR1 and CDR2 are MNHNS and SASEGT. The CDR3 loop is CATRIAGANVPTF. CDR3 DNA: TGTGCCACCAGAATCGCCGGGGCCAACGTCCCGACTTTC.

This clonotype appeared many times. The chain uses TRBV6-1 and TRBJ1-1, with D tentatively TRBD1 (5 bases). V lost 7 bases, J lost 3 bases, and 18 bases lay in between. Germline V CDR1 and CDR2: MNHNS, SASEGT. The CDR3 runs to 15 residues. For the CDR3, the DNA is TGTGCCAGCACTCGGACGGGGGTAGTTGACACTGAAGCTTTCTTT. Its translation: CASTRTGVVDTEAFF.

Notes on this clonotype: Possible read error: a much larger clone is one base away. This chain links TRBV28 with TRBJ1-1; no reliable D call. The CDR3 has 12 amino acids. Per germline, CDR1 MDHEN and CDR2 SYDVKM. CDR3 residues: CDSSSTGLEAFF. The CDR3 DNA is TGTGACAGCAGTTCAACCGGGCTTGAAGCTTTCTTT.

At least ten counts were recorded for this clonotype. The chain combines TRBV2 with TRBJ1-5, with D tentatively TRBD1 (6 bases). The CDR3 covers 17 residues. Deletions cut 4 bases from V and 0 bases from J, with 16 bases between. CDR1 is SNHLY, CDR2 FYNNEI, per germline. DNA for the CDR3: TGTGCCAGCAGTGGGGGGCGCAGGACTTATAGCAATCAGCCCCAGCATTTT. Amino acids: CASSGGRRTYSNQPQHF.

The chain recombines TRBV5-1 with TRBJ2-7; 11 bases map to TRBD1. J was trimmed by 7 bases and V by 6 bases; bases with no gene match: 12. CDR1 and CDR2 (germline): SGHRS, YFSETQ. The CDR3 runs 15 residues. CDR3 sequence reads: CASIPGQGASGEQYF. DNA of the CDR3: TGCGCCAGCATCCCCGGACAGGGGGCTTCGGGGGAGCAGTACTTC.

This clonotype was observed at least ten times. The chain couples TRBV27 to TRBJ2-7, with 11 bases that match TRBD2. Germline CDR1 is MNHEY and CDR2 is SMNVEV (reference sequence). V shed 3 bases, J shed 2 bases, and the junction held 0 bases outside the gene matches. This CDR3 region has 14 residues. CDR3 nucleotide sequence: TGTGCCAGCAGTTTGACTAGCGGGGCCTACGAGCAGTACTTC. This codes for CASSLTSGAYEQYF.

A remark on this clonotype: Given a much more abundant clone one base away, this may be a read error. CDR3 region: CASSLGGMKTEAFF. CDR3 coding DNA: TGTGCCAGCAGTTTGGGGGGAATGAAAACTGAAGCTTTCTTT. The chain carries TRBV12-3 or TRBV12-4 and TRBJ1-1; tentatively, D is TRBD1 (5 bases). The CDR3 totals 14 residues.

This chain links TRBV2 with TRBJ2-2; D remains unclear. The CDR3 loop spans 14 amino acids. Germline-derived CDR1 and CDR2 are SNHLY and FYNNEI. Trimming took off 7 bases at V and 1 base at J, with 10 bases between the two ends. The CDR3 sequence: CASMGLLNTGELFF. CDR3 in DNA: TGTGCCAGCATGGGATTATTGAACACCGGGGAGCTGTTTTTT.

In regard to this clonotype: A junction boundary mismatches the germline segment, possibly from a read error. J is TRBJ2-7 and V is TRBV11-2; the D gene is possibly TRBD1 (5 bases). Germline V gene sequence: CDR1 SGHAT, CDR2 FQNNGV. This CDR3 region has 11 residues. CDR3 DNA: TGTGCCAGAAGCTTAATGGAGACAGTGCACTTC. It specifies CARSLMETVHF.

This clonotype was detected ten times or more. The V and J genes are TRBV14 and TRBJ2-3, with 7 bases identical to TRBD1. The J segment lost 7 bases and the V segment lost 2 bases, leaving 15 bases of the junction unmatched. This CDR3 region has 17 residues. CDR1 SGHDN and CDR2 FVKESK come from the germline V gene. The CDR3 bases are TGTGCCAGCAGCCAAACCCTATTCAATAAACAGGGGTATACGCAGTATTTT. Amino acid sequence: CASSQTLFNKQGYTQYF.

The chain links TRBV9 to TRBJ1-6; possible D gene TRBD1, 5 bases. Germline V gives CDR1 SGDLS, CDR2 YYNGEE. The CDR3 runs to 15 residues. The V gene lost 3 bases and the J gene lost 7 bases, with 14 bases spanning the gap. CDR3 sequence: CASSAHRGGNSPLHF. In DNA, the CDR3 is TGTGCCAGCAGCGCACATCGGGGGGGAAATTCACCCCTCCACTTT.

The table lists this clonotype with a count of one. A single base separates this from a much larger clone, so it may be a read error. J is TRBJ1-2 and V is TRBV20-1, with D maybe TRBD1 (5 bases). Trimming took off 8 bases at V and 6 bases at J, with 13 bases between the two ends. From germline, CDR1 is DFQATT and CDR2 SNEGSKA (reference sequence). This CDR3 is built from 11 residues. The CDR3 region is CSTGRDDGYTF. CDR3 sequence (DNA): TGCAGTACTGGCAGGGACGATGGCTACACCTTC.

This clonotype was counted a few times. The gene calls are TRBV7-2 and TRBJ1-2; 8 bases fit TRBD1. The CDR3 runs 17 residues. Trimming took 5 bases from V and 8 from J; bases not matched to a gene: 19. CDR1 is SGHTA, CDR2 FQGNSA, per germline. CDR3 region: CASSAGTGGGGVIGYTF. CDR3 nucleotides: TGTGCCAGCAGCGCGGGGACAGGTGGAGGTGGAGTTATAGGCTACACCTTC.

Regarding this clonotype: A read error is possible here, since a much larger clone lies one base away. The conserved phenylalanine or tryptophan is not found at the CDR3 terminus, so this likely reflects a read error. This sequence joins TRBV7-2 and TRBJ2-5; 11 nucleotides align to TRBD2. The CDR3 is 16 residues long. Germline values: CDR1 SGHTA, CDR2 FQGNSA. With 1 base clipped from V and 3 bases from J, the junction kept 4 bases outside the gene matches. The CDR3 DNA reads as TGTGCCAGCAGCTTAGTTCTAGCGGGGGGAAAAGAGACCCAGTACTCC. The encoded protein is CASSLVLAGGKETQYS.